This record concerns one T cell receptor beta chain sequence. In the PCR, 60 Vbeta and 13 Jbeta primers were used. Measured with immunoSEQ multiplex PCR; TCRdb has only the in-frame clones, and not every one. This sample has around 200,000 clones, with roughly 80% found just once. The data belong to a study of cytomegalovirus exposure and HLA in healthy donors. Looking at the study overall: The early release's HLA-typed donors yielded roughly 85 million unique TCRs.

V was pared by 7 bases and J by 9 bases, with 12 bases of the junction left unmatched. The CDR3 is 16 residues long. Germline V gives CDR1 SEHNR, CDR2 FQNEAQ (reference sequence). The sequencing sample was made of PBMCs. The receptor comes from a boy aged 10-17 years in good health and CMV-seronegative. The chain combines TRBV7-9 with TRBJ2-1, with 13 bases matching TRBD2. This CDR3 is CASTTPGLAGVGEQFF. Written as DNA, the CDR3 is TGTGCCAGCACCACCCCCGGACTAGCGGGAGTTGGTGAGCAGTTCTTC.